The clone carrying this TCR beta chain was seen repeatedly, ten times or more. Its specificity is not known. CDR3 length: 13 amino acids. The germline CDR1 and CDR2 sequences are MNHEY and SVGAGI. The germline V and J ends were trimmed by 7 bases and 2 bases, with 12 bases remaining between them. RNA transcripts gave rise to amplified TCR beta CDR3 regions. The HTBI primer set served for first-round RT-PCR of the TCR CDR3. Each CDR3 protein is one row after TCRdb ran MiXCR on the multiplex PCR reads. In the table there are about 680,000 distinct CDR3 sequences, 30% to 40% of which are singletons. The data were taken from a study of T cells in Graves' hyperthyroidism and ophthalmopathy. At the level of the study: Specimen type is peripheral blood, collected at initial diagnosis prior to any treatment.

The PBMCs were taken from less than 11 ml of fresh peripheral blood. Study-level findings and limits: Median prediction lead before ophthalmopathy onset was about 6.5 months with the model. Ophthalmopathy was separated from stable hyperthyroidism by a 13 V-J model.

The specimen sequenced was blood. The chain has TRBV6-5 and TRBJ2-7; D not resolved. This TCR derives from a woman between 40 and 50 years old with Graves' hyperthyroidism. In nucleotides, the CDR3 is TGTGCCAGCAACCTCGGGCCGACCTACGAGCAGTACTTC. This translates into CASNLGPTYEQYF.